Below, 28 T cell receptor beta chains from the same sample are listed, as sequenced in a study of CD8 T cells in ankylosing spondylitis. Findings of the study overall: Ankylosing spondylitis blood appeared to be characterized by a TCR beta motif of eight highly homologous variants.

These receptors are not linked to any known antigen. MiXCR was run by TCRdb on the 5' RACE reads, yielding one entry per CDR3 protein. The sample lists around 540,000 distinct CDR3 sequences, about 13% occurring once. Material: blood, either unsorted or a sorted T cell fraction (not recorded which). These receptors came from a male donor with ankylosing spondylitis.

V usage is TRBV6-2 or TRBV6-3 and J usage is TRBJ2-7; 10 nucleotides line up with TRBD2. V lost 8 bases and J lost 3; bases outside the gene matches: 7. In germline, CDR1 is MNHEY, CDR2 SVGEGT. There are 14 residues in the CDR3. The CDR3 DNA reads as TGTGCCAGCCAGCCTCTAGCGGGGGTCTACGAGCAGTACTTC. It translates to CASQPLAGVYEQYF.

This clonotype was counted ten times or more. The rearrangement uses TRBV24-1 and TRBJ2-1, with D possibly being TRBD1 or TRBD2 (5 bases each). V lost 3 bases, J lost 1 base, and 18 bases lay in between. This CDR3 contains 18 residues. Per germline, CDR1 KGHDR and CDR2 SFDVKD. CDR3 loop: CATSDPTAPTGSYNEQFF. The CDR3 DNA reads as TGTGCCACCAGTGATCCGACAGCTCCTACGGGGTCCTACAATGAGCAGTTCTTC.

The V and J genes are TRBV20-1 and TRBJ1-2; tentative D call: TRBD1 (6 bases). CDR1 is DFQATT and CDR2 is SNEGSKA in the germline V gene (reference sequence). The CDR3 has 13 residues. V was cut by 8 bases and J by 0 bases, with 13 bases left in between. CDR3 protein: CSPGQHSNYGYTF. DNA for the CDR3: TGCAGTCCCGGACAGCACTCTAACTATGGCTACACCTTC.

The CDR3 nucleotides are TGTGCCAGCAGCTTGGAGTCCGGGCAGTTTAATGAAAAACTGTTTTTT. This encodes CASSLESGQFNEKLFF. The V gene is TRBV5-5, the J gene TRBJ1-4; D call uncertain. The CDR3 consists of 16 residues. The ends were cut back, 0 bases at V and 4 bases at J, with 13 bases in the middle. Germline assignment: CDR1 SGHKS and CDR2 YYEKEE (reference sequence).

The genes are TRBV6-2 or TRBV6-3 and TRBJ2-1, with 8 bases lining up with TRBD1. J lost 8 bases, V lost 2 bases, and 5 bases had no gene match. From germline, CDR1 is MNHEY and CDR2 SVGEGT. The CDR3 is 14 residues long. The CDR3 protein is CASSYRTGWDEQFF. The CDR3 DNA is TGTGCCAGCAGTTACAGGACAGGGTGGGATGAGCAGTTCTTC.

This clonotype showed up just a few times. This chain uses TRBV20-1 with TRBJ2-7; 13 bases are shared with TRBD2. The CDR3 is 13 residues long. The germline V gene encodes CDR1 DFQATT and CDR2 SNEGSKA (reference sequence). With V trimmed by 5 bases and J by 6 bases, 4 bases remained unmatched. CDR3 DNA sequence: TGCAGTGCTGGTGGACTAGCGGGAGCCGAGCAGTACTTC. Encoded protein: CSAGGLAGAEQYF.

This clonotype came up many times. The chain uses TRBV5-1 and TRBJ1-4; 7 nucleotides match TRBD1. The germline V gene has CDR1 SGHRS and CDR2 YFSETQ. This CDR3 contains 14 residues. The V gene end was trimmed by 5 bases and the J gene end by 6 bases; junction bases not matched to a gene: 7. The CDR3 nucleotides read TGCGCCAGCAGTCTCAGGGGGTTTGATGAAAAACTGTTTTTT. Protein sequence: CASSLRGFDEKLFF.

This clonotype appeared many times. The J gene is TRBJ2-1, the V gene TRBV20-1; D is undetermined. Trimming removed 0 bases at V and 9 bases at J, with 12 bases between. From germline, CDR1 is DFQATT and CDR2 SNEGSKA (reference sequence). The CDR3 extends over 13 amino acids. The CDR3 spells CSARDLRAAEQFF. CDR3 nucleotides: TGCAGTGCTAGAGACCTTAGGGCCGCTGAGCAGTTCTTC.

This clonotype was seen a handful of times. This sequence joins TRBV15 and TRBJ2-2, with unresolved D. This CDR3 is 14 amino acids long. Per the germline V gene, CDR1 is LNHNV and CDR2 is YYDKDF (reference sequence). V gave up 2 bases and J gave up 3 bases, with 7 bases separating them. In DNA, the CDR3 is TGTGCCACCAGCAGACAGGCCTACACCGGGGAGCTGTTTTTT. This codes for CATSRQAYTGELFF.

The V gene is TRBV5-1, the J gene TRBJ2-1; 7 bases fit TRBD2. Germline loops: CDR1 SGHRS, CDR2 YFSETQ. V lost 0 bases, J lost 4 bases, and 16 bases stayed unmatched. The CDR3 totals 19 residues. DNA for the CDR3: TGCGCCAGCAGCTTGGGGGACCGGGGGGTGACGGTCTTGTACAATGAGCAGTTCTTC. Its protein is CASSLGDRGVTVLYNEQFF.

The chain is built from TRBV5-1 and TRBJ2-7; 10 bases agree with TRBD2. V was pared by 4 bases and J by 5 bases, with 15 bases of the junction left unmatched. In germline, CDR1 is SGHRS, CDR2 YFSETQ. This CDR3 is 17 amino acids long. The CDR3 nucleotides read TGCGCCAGCAGCCCAAAGGGACAGCGGGAGGGCCGGCACGAGCAGTACTTC. Encoded protein: CASSPKGQREGRHEQYF.

CDR3 nucleotides: TGCAGTGCTAGAGATGTAGGGGTATACAATGAGCAGTTCTTC. Its protein product is CSARDVGVYNEQFF. The genes are TRBV20-1 and TRBJ2-1; TRBD1 might be the D (5 bases). The CDR3 is made up of 14 amino acids. V was shortened by 0 bases and J by 4 bases, with 10 bases between the two germline ends. Germline assignment: CDR1 DFQATT and CDR2 SNEGSKA (reference sequence).

The J gene is TRBJ2-7, the V gene TRBV2, with D perhaps matching TRBD1 or TRBD2 (5 bases each). The V gene lost 6 bases and the J gene lost 3 bases, with 12 bases spanning the gap. The germline V gene has CDR1 SNHLY and CDR2 FYNNEI. CDR3 length: 13 residues. The CDR3 sequence is CASSRDLFYEQYF. In DNA, the CDR3 is TGTGCCAGCAGCCGGGACCTGTTCTACGAGCAGTACTTC.

This clonotype has only a few counts. This chain joins TRBV7-2 and TRBJ2-3; the match to TRBD1 covers 8 bases. The V and J ends lost 4 bases and 6 bases, in that order; junction bases with no gene match: 6. The CDR3 has 14 amino acids. Germline V gene lookup returns CDR1 SGHTA and CDR2 FQGNSA. Written as DNA, the CDR3 is TGTGCCAGCAGCTCGAGACAGGGGCAGGATACGCAGTATTTT. Translating gives CASSSRQGQDTQYF.

This clonotype has ten or more counts. V gene TRBV11-2 combines with J gene TRBJ2-1; TRBD1 or TRBD2 may be the D gene (5 bases each). V gave up 6 bases and J gave up 0 bases, with 21 bases separating them. The CDR3 covers 18 residues. Germline loops: CDR1 SGHAT, CDR2 FQNNGV. CDR3 sequence reads: CASRRYTGLLSSYNEQFF. CDR3 DNA: TGTGCCAGCAGACGATACACAGGACTTCTTAGCTCCTACAATGAGCAGTTCTTC. Together with reference TRBV11-2 and TRBJ2-1, the CDR3 gives the full variable domain: EAGVAQSPRYKIIEKRQSVAFWCNPISGHATLYWYQQILGQGPKLLIQFQNNGVVDDSQLPKDRFSAERLKGVDSTLKIQPAKLEDSAVYLCASRRYTGLLSSYNEQFFGPGTRLTVL.

This clonotype appeared a few times. The V gene is TRBV29-1, the J gene TRBJ2-7; 9 nucleotides agree with TRBD1. There are 13 residues in the CDR3. CDR1 is SQVTM, CDR2 ANQGSEA, per germline. Unmatched junction bases numbered 5, after V lost 6 bases and J lost 2 bases. CDR3 amino acids: CSVTRTGAYEQYF. CDR3 in DNA: TGCAGCGTCACTCGGACAGGGGCCTACGAGCAGTACTTC.

The gene calls are TRBV28 and TRBJ1-2, with D perhaps matching TRBD1 (5 bases). Trimming stripped 3 bases from V and 7 bases from J, with 15 bases between. Per the germline V gene, CDR1 is MDHEN and CDR2 is SYDVKM. The CDR3 covers 14 residues. CDR3 sequence (DNA): TGTGCCAGCAGTTTGAGACAGACATCTATTGGCTACACCTTC. This encodes CASSLRQTSIGYTF.

In its sample, this clonotype was seen a few times. The V and J genes are TRBV20-1 and TRBJ1-1, with unresolved D. The length of the CDR3 is 14 residues. Trimming removed 6 bases at V and 2 bases at J, with 16 bases between. Germline CDR1 reads DFQATT; CDR2 reads SNEGSKA (reference sequence). Written as DNA, the CDR3 is TGCAGTGCGAGGCCTGGCGGAAGAAACACTGAAGCTTTCTTT. Translation gives CSARPGGRNTEAFF.

Only a few counts were recorded for this clonotype. This chain uses TRBV30 with TRBJ2-7; D might be TRBD2 (6 bases). Trimming cost V 0 bases and J 3 bases, with 9 bases left between them. CDR3 length equals 13 residues. From germline, CDR1 is GTSNPN and CDR2 SVGIG (reference sequence). CDR3 amino acids: CAWSVSGVYEQYF. Here the CDR3 DNA reads TGTGCCTGGAGTGTTAGCGGAGTCTACGAGCAGTACTTC.

This chain joins TRBV12-3 or TRBV12-4 and TRBJ1-5; 7 bases are shared with TRBD1. The CDR3 spans 15 residues. Trimming took 3 bases from V and 6 from J; bases not matched to a gene: 8. The CDR3: CASSFRDRGFQPQHF. Written as DNA, the CDR3 is TGTGCCAGCAGTTTCAGGGACAGAGGTTTTCAGCCCCAGCATTTT.

Ten or more counts support this clonotype. The chain is built from TRBV7-8 and TRBJ2-3, with D possibly TRBD1 on 5 matching bases. Trimming removed 7 bases at V and 2 bases at J, with 13 bases between. CDR1 is SGHVS, CDR2 FQNEAQ, per germline. This CDR3 contains 14 residues. Written as DNA, the CDR3 is TGTGCCAGCAATTCAGGGAAGGACACAGATACGCAGTATTTT. Amino acids: CASNSGKDTDTQYF.

In its sample, this clonotype was seen a few times. The chain couples TRBV7-9 to TRBJ2-1, with D perhaps matching TRBD1 (6 bases). From germline, CDR1 is SEHNR and CDR2 FQNEAQ (reference sequence). This CDR3 has 15 residues. Deletions cut 0 bases from V and 12 bases from J, with 18 bases between. The CDR3 DNA reads TGTGCCAGCAGCTTAGCCGGGAACAGGGCCCCCGGGCAGTTCTTC. This gives the protein CASSLAGNRAPGQFF. The variable domain in full, with the rest retrieved from reference TRBV7-9 and TRBJ2-1, is DTGVSQNPRHKITKRGQNVTFRCDPISEHNRLYWYRQTLGQGPEFLTYFQNEAQLEKSRLLSDRFSAERPKGSFSTLEIQRTEQGDSAMYLCASSLAGNRAPGQFFGPGTRLTVL.

This rearrangement joins TRBV5-1 to TRBJ2-1; TRBD2 matches 7 bases. CDR3 length: 15 residues. Germline CDR1 and CDR2: SGHRS and YFSETQ. V gave up 0 bases and J gave up 5 bases; unmatched junction bases: 5. CDR3 DNA: TGCGCCAGCAGCTTGGCCCCAGCGGGGAACAATGAGCAGTTCTTC. It codes for CASSLAPAGNNEQFF.

The chain's CDR3 is CASSVRGAVGTDTQYF. The CDR3 region has the DNA TGTGCCAGCAGTGTCCGGGGAGCCGTCGGCACAGATACGCAGTATTTT. The V call is TRBV25-1, the J call TRBJ2-3, with a tentative D call TRBD2 (5 bases). V lost 4 bases and J 1 base, leaving 15 bases between the germline ends. The CDR3 contains 16 residues. From germline, CDR1 is MGHDK and CDR2 SYGVNS.

The rearrangement joins TRBV4-2 to TRBJ2-5, with TRBD2 matching over 10 bases. The CDR3 extends over 16 amino acids. Trimming removed 1 base from V and 3 bases from J; junction bases left unmatched: 5. Germline V gives CDR1 LGHNA, CDR2 YNFKEQ. This CDR3 is CASSQGTSGFEETQYF. CDR3 nucleotide sequence: TGTGCCAGCAGCCAAGGGACTAGCGGATTCGAAGAGACCCAGTACTTC.

This chain connects TRBV14 to TRBJ2-1; 7 bases are shared with TRBD1. The CDR3 contains 12 residues. Germline CDR1 reads SGHDN; CDR2 reads FVKESK. Germline trimming cut 5 bases from V and 7 bases from J; bases unmatched to any gene: 2. Written as DNA, the CDR3 is TGTGCCAGCAGCACGACAGGGAATGAGCAGTTCTTC. Its translation is CASSTTGNEQFF. Full variable domain (missing parts from reference TRBV14 and TRBJ2-1): EAGVTQFPSHSVIEKGQTVTLRCDPISGHDNLYWYRRVMGKEIKFLLHFVKESKQDESGMPNNRFLAERTGGTYSTLKVQPAELEDSGVYFCASSTTGNEQFFGPGTRLTVL.

The chain is built from TRBV2 and TRBJ2-1; TRBD2 aligns across 9 bases. The CDR3 runs 15 residues. Germline-derived CDR1 and CDR2 are SNHLY and FYNNEI. V gave up 1 base and J gave up 7 bases; unmatched junction bases: 5. The CDR3, as DNA: TGTGCCAGCAGTGAAGGGACTAGCGATTTAAATGAGCAGTTCTTC. It is translated as CASSEGTSDLNEQFF.

This clonotype was counted between two and nine times. The chain uses TRBV11-2 and TRBJ2-2; D may correspond to TRBD1 or TRBD2 (5 bases each). CDR1 is SGHAT, CDR2 FQNNGV, per germline. CDR3 size: 14 residues. Between the trimmed V and J ends, which lost 5 bases and 4 bases, there was a span of 11 bases. The CDR3 here is CASSPGTLTGELFF. The CDR3, as DNA: TGTGCCAGCAGCCCCGGGACGCTCACCGGGGAGCTGTTTTTT.